A single T cell receptor (beta chain) is shown here with its context. Antigen specificity is unknown. The protocol was immunoSEQ multiplex PCR, while the TCRdb copy is restricted to in-frame clones and leaves out a portion. The data show fewer than 700,000 clones, with 70% to 80% seen just once and around 12% held by the top ten. Only Caucasian adults living in Nashville, Tennessee served as donors. With V trimmed by 5 bases and J by 4 bases, 10 bases remained unmatched. Germline values: CDR1 SGHAT, CDR2 FQNNGV. The CDR3 sequence is 15 residues long. The entry originates in a study of shared clonotypes between healthy human individuals. Study-level findings and limits: The genetic and exposure-history diversity represented was limited by few donors.

The chain has TRBV11-2 and TRBJ1-1; TRBD1 matches 7 bases. The sequencing sample was made of PBMCs. This sequence originates from a woman in her thirties or forties in good health. Some clones in this sample may be carry-over from other donors' samples. CDR3 sequence: CASSVTGVEGTEAFF. DNA of the CDR3: TGTGCCAGCAGCGTCACAGGGGTGGAGGGCACTGAAGCTTTCTTT.